This T cell receptor beta chain was sequenced for a study of blood T cell repertoires in COVID-19. This CDR3 is built from 17 residues. The J segment lost 0 bases and the V segment lost 4 bases, leaving 9 bases of the junction unmatched. Germline CDR1 and CDR2: MRHNA and SNTAGT. Libraries were prepared by immunoSEQ multiplex PCR; TCRdb keeps only in-frame clonotypes and omits some of them. The sample lists about 250,000 clones, around nine tenths occurring once. This rearrangement joins TRBV6-4 to TRBJ1-5, with 7 bases identical to TRBD1. The TCR sequence derives from a woman between 40 and 50 years old who had been exposed to COVID-19. The source material was PBMCs or T cells enriched from blood (not recorded which). DNA of the CDR3: TGTGCCAGCAGTGGGGGCCGGGACAGAGGTAGCAATCAGCCCCAGCATTTT. Protein sequence: CASSGGRDRGSNQPQHF.